The rows below give T cell receptor beta chains drawn from one sample of a study of T cell responses to AZD1222 COVID-19 vaccine. The repertoire was sequenced with immunoSEQ multiplex PCR; TCRdb's copy has only in-frame clones and lacks some. The repertoire holds roughly 250,000 clones, with 90% to 95% as singletons. The specimen was peripheral blood, collected on day 0 of AZD1222 vaccination. Receptor source: an adult in good health. The CDR3 runs from the conserved cysteine through the conserved F or W. The order of the fields is D gene, V gene, clone size, J gene, CDR3 protein, CDR3 DNA. D genes are given only for firm matches. Clone size is stated in some rows and not others, as once, few, many or a class when expanded.

d_call: -
v_call: TRBV6-8
clone_size: -
j_call: TRBJ1-1
cdr3_aa: CASSCTGGVDTEAFF
cdr3_nt: TGTGCCAGCAGTTGCACCGGGGGCGTGGACACTGAAGCTTTCTTT

d_call: TRBD2
v_call: TRBV5-1
clone_size: -
j_call: TRBJ2-1
cdr3_aa: CASSWGTSGMNEQFF
cdr3_nt: TGCGCCAGCAGCTGGGGGACTAGCGGTATGAATGAGCAGTTCTTC

d_call: -
v_call: TRBV7-2
clone_size: few
j_call: TRBJ1-1
cdr3_aa: CASSLQENTEAFF
cdr3_nt: TGTGCCAGCAGCTTACAAGAGAACACTGAAGCTTTCTTT

d_call: -
v_call: TRBV27
clone_size: once
j_call: TRBJ2-7
cdr3_aa: CASSRLQDLPYEQYF
cdr3_nt: TGTGCCAGCAGTCGCCTACAGGACCTCCCCTACGAGCAGTACTTC

d_call: TRBD2
v_call: TRBV28
clone_size: -
j_call: TRBJ2-1
cdr3_aa: CASSSGGGASRSEQFF
cdr3_nt: TGTGCCAGCAGTTCGGGCGGGGGGGCCAGCCGGAGTGAGCAGTTCTTC

d_call: -
v_call: TRBV27
clone_size: -
j_call: TRBJ2-7
cdr3_aa: CARDRRGEQYF
cdr3_nt: TGTGCCAGGGACCGAAGGGGGGAGCAGTACTTC

d_call: TRBD2
v_call: TRBV7-2
clone_size: -
j_call: TRBJ2-3
cdr3_aa: CASSLGHTSGGPTDTQYF
cdr3_nt: TGTGCCAGCAGCTTAGGGCATACTAGCGGGGGGCCCACAGATACGCAGTATTTT

d_call: -
v_call: TRBV2
clone_size: -
j_call: TRBJ2-1
cdr3_aa: CASSYRLLDNEQFF
cdr3_nt: TGTGCCAGCAGTTACCGGTTACTCGACAATGAGCAGTTCTTC

d_call: -
v_call: TRBV6-7
clone_size: -
j_call: TRBJ1-1
cdr3_aa: CASSYCSFGTEAFF
cdr3_nt: TGTGCCAGCAGTTACTGTTCGTTTGGGACTGAAGCTTTCTTT

d_call: -
v_call: TRBV2
clone_size: -
j_call: TRBJ1-1
cdr3_aa: CASSEVTEAFF
cdr3_nt: TGTGCCAGCAGTGAGGTCACTGAAGCTTTCTTT

d_call: -
v_call: TRBV24-1
clone_size: -
j_call: TRBJ2-2
cdr3_aa: CATSDIGRGAGELFF
cdr3_nt: TGTGCCACCAGTGATATCGGCAGGGGGGCCGGGGAGCTGTTTTTT

d_call: TRBD1
v_call: TRBV3-1/TRBV3-2
clone_size: -
j_call: TRBJ1-2
cdr3_aa: CASSFRDRGYGYTF
cdr3_nt: TGTGCCAGCAGCTTCCGGGACAGGGGCTATGGCTACACCTTC

d_call: -
v_call: TRBV20-1
clone_size: -
j_call: TRBJ1-2
cdr3_aa: CSLRGGYGYTF
cdr3_nt: TGCAGTCTAAGGGGAGGCTATGGCTACACCTTC

d_call: TRBD1
v_call: TRBV2
clone_size: -
j_call: TRBJ2-7
cdr3_aa: CASTPGGARDEQYF
cdr3_nt: TGTGCCAGTACCCCAGGGGGCGCGCGGGACGAGCAGTACTTC

d_call: TRBD1
v_call: TRBV3-1/TRBV3-2
clone_size: -
j_call: TRBJ2-5
cdr3_aa: CASSQMTGFETQYF
cdr3_nt: TGTGCCAGCAGCCAAATGACAGGGTTCGAGACCCAGTACTTC

d_call: -
v_call: TRBV10-3
clone_size: -
j_call: TRBJ2-2
cdr3_aa: CAISESVDNTGELFF
cdr3_nt: TGTGCCATCAGTGAGTCCGTGGATAACACCGGGGAGCTGTTTTTT

d_call: TRBD1
v_call: TRBV6-2/TRBV6-3
clone_size: once
j_call: TRBJ1-2
cdr3_aa: CASSYSQGGTNYGYTF
cdr3_nt: TGTGCCAGCAGTTACTCCCAGGGGGGAACTAACTATGGCTACACCTTC

d_call: -
v_call: TRBV18
clone_size: -
j_call: TRBJ1-5
cdr3_aa: CASSPSSRADQPQHF
cdr3_nt: TGTGCCAGCTCACCTTCCTCAAGGGCTGATCAGCCCCAGCATTTT

d_call: -
v_call: TRBV27
clone_size: once
j_call: TRBJ2-2
cdr3_aa: CASSSGPAPRELFF
cdr3_nt: TGTGCCAGCAGTTCCGGGCCCGCACCCAGGGAGCTGTTTTTT

d_call: -
v_call: TRBV9
clone_size: -
j_call: TRBJ2-5
cdr3_aa: CASSSRDKETQYF
cdr3_nt: TGTGCCAGCAGCTCCCGGGACAAAGAGACCCAGTACTTC

d_call: -
v_call: TRBV5-5
clone_size: -
j_call: TRBJ2-1
cdr3_aa: CASSRDGRQGQFF
cdr3_nt: TGTGCCAGCAGCCGGGACGGACGGCAGGGGCAGTTCTTC

d_call: TRBD2
v_call: TRBV2
clone_size: -
j_call: TRBJ2-1
cdr3_aa: CASSDGGLAGRGRFF
cdr3_nt: TGTGCCAGCAGTGACGGGGGACTAGCGGGCCGCGGCCGTTTCTTC

d_call: -
v_call: TRBV11-2
clone_size: -
j_call: TRBJ2-7
cdr3_aa: CASSPLSSVHEQYF
cdr3_nt: TGTGCCAGCAGCCCCCTTTCCTCGGTTCACGAGCAGTACTTC

d_call: TRBD2
v_call: TRBV7-3
clone_size: -
j_call: TRBJ2-1
cdr3_aa: CASSPTGTRSNEQFF
cdr3_nt: TGTGCCAGCAGCCCCACCGGGACTAGAAGTAATGAGCAGTTCTTC

d_call: TRBD1
v_call: TRBV5-6
clone_size: once
j_call: TRBJ1-1
cdr3_aa: CASSTPQTGDTEAFF
cdr3_nt: TGTGCCAGCAGCACCCCACAAACAGGGGACACTGAAGCTTTCTTT

d_call: TRBD1
v_call: TRBV9
clone_size: -
j_call: TRBJ2-7
cdr3_aa: CASSGGTGGQYEQYF
cdr3_nt: TGTGCCAGCAGCGGAGGGACAGGGGGACAATACGAGCAGTACTTC

d_call: -
v_call: TRBV15
clone_size: -
j_call: TRBJ2-7
cdr3_aa: CATSRRQAGEQYF
cdr3_nt: TGTGCCACCAGCAGGCGTCAGGCGGGTGAGCAGTACTTC

d_call: -
v_call: TRBV18
clone_size: -
j_call: TRBJ1-6
cdr3_aa: CASSPPNSPLHF
cdr3_nt: TGTGCCAGCTCACCACCTAATTCACCCCTCCACTTT

d_call: -
v_call: TRBV7-2
clone_size: -
j_call: TRBJ1-6
cdr3_aa: CASSLAAVGRPLHF
cdr3_nt: TGTGCCAGCAGCTTAGCGGCTGTAGGACGGCCCCTCCACTTT

d_call: -
v_call: TRBV11-1
clone_size: once
j_call: TRBJ1-1
cdr3_aa: CASSLGRGNTEAFF
cdr3_nt: TGTGCCAGCAGCTTGGGCAGGGGGAACACTGAAGCTTTCTTT